This passage covers 9 T cell receptor beta chains from one sample sequenced in a study of early T cells in non-severe SARS-CoV-2 infection. One entry per CDR3 protein results from TCRdb running MiXCR on the 5' RACE reads. The sample lists some 48,000 distinct CDR3 sequences, 6% to 8% occurring once. What was sequenced was whole blood. These receptors were obtained from an adult who was a healthcare worker with PCR-confirmed SARS-CoV-2 infection or an uninfected control (not recorded which).

This clonotype is medium-sized in the sample. The V and J genes are TRBV4-2 and TRBJ2-3, with D perhaps TRBD2 (5 bases). The CDR3 is 14 residues long. V lost 3 bases, J lost 2 bases, and 9 bases lay in between. Germline CDR1 LGHNA, CDR2 YNFKEQ. This chain's CDR3 is CASSQGDYTDTQYF. CDR3 sequence (DNA): TGTGCCAGCAGCCAGGGTGACTACACAGATACGCAGTATTTT.

There are many counts of this clonotype. The V and J genes are TRBV9 and TRBJ1-5; D ambiguous. Germline lookup yields CDR1 SGDLS and CDR2 YYNGEE. This CDR3 is built from 14 residues. V was pared by 4 bases and J by 1 base, with 9 bases between. The CDR3 loop is CASSSTDSNQPQHF. The CDR3 DNA reads TGTGCCAGCAGCTCCACCGACAGCAATCAGCCCCAGCATTTT. Full variable domain (remainder filled in from reference TRBV9 and TRBJ1-5): DSGVTQTPKHLITATGQRVTLRCSPRSGDLSVYWYQQSLDQGLQFLIQYYNGEERAKGNILERFSAQQFPDLHSELNLSSLELGDSALYFCASSSTDSNQPQHFGDGTRLSIL.

This chain joins TRBV30 and TRBJ1-6; D may be TRBD1 (6 bases). V was shortened by 0 bases and J by 11 bases, with 11 bases between the two germline ends. Germline V gene sequence: CDR1 GTSNPN, CDR2 SVGIG (reference sequence). This CDR3 spans 13 amino acids. Written as DNA, the CDR3 is TGTGCCTGGAGTGTGGGGGGGCGTCCACCCCTCCACTTT. Translation: CAWSVGGRPPLHF.

The rearrangement links TRBV5-1 to TRBJ2-7; the D call may be TRBD1 or TRBD2 (6 bases each). V dropped 3 bases and J dropped 6 bases, with 13 bases sitting between them. CDR1 SGHRS and CDR2 YFSETQ come from the germline V gene. The CDR3 runs to 13 residues. CDR3 residues: CASSSTGTLEQYF. The CDR3, as DNA: TGCGCCAGCAGCTCCACAGGGACTCTCGAGCAGTACTTC. Variable domain in full (rest from reference TRBV5-1 and TRBJ2-7): KAGVTQTPRYLIKTRGQQVTLSCSPISGHRSVSWYQQTPGQGLQFLFEYFSETQRNKGNFPGRFSGRQFSNSRSEMNVSTLELGDSALYLCASSSTGTLEQYFGPGTRLTVT.

This clonotype was recorded many times. The chain uses TRBV4-1 and TRBJ1-1, with D unclear. The CDR3 totals 14 residues. Germline CDR1 reads MGHRA; CDR2 reads YSYEKL. Trimming removed 0 bases at V and 11 bases at J, with 16 bases between. For the CDR3, the DNA is TGCGCCAGCAGCCAAGATCGGGCCGGCAACAGTGCTTTCTTT. This translates into CASSQDRAGNSAFF.

The V gene is TRBV20-1, the J gene TRBJ2-1; 15 nucleotides match TRBD2. This CDR3 contains 15 residues. CDR1 is DFQATT and CDR2 is SNEGSKA in the germline V gene (reference sequence). V lost 6 bases to trimming and J lost 7 bases; unmatched junction nucleotides: 7. This chain's CDR3 is CSARRTSGGANEQFF. CDR3 DNA sequence: TGCAGTGCGAGGAGGACTAGCGGGGGGGCTAATGAGCAGTTCTTC.

This clonotype was picked up many times. The V and J genes are TRBV9 and TRBJ2-3, with 8 bases lining up with TRBD2. Trimming removed 0 bases from V and 6 bases from J; junction bases left unmatched: 6. The CDR3 sequence is 15 residues long. Germline values: CDR1 SGDLS, CDR2 YYNGEE. In nucleotides, the CDR3 is TGTGCCAGCAGCGTAGGACTAGCGCCAGAGGATACGCAGTATTTT. As protein: CASSVGLAPEDTQYF.

The chain combines TRBV7-9 with TRBJ1-2, with TRBD1 matching over 9 bases. The V gene's germline CDR1 is SEHNR and CDR2 FQNEAQ (reference sequence). CDR3 length equals 13 residues. After removal of 5 bases from V and 7 bases from J, the junction contained 5 bases not matched to a gene. CDR3 in amino acids: CASSPGGQGGYTF. The DNA for the CDR3 is TGTGCCAGCAGCCCAGGGGGACAGGGTGGCTACACCTTC. The full variable domain, in which reference TRBV7-9 and TRBJ1-2 provide the parts outside the CDR3, is DTGVSQNPRHKITKRGQNVTFRCDPISEHNRLYWYRQTLGQGPEFLTYFQNEAQLEKSRLLSDRFSAERPKGSFSTLEIQRTEQGDSAMYLCASSPGGQGGYTFGSGTRLTVV.

This clonotype came up many times. This sequence joins TRBV7-8 and TRBJ1-5, with no clear D. The V gene lost 1 base and the J gene lost 3 bases, with 13 bases spanning the gap. Per the germline V gene, CDR1 is SGHVS and CDR2 is FQNEAQ. The CDR3 totals 16 residues. The CDR3 region has the DNA TGTGCCAGCAGCTTAGTCCAGCAGGCACTCAATCAGCCCCAGCATTTT. This sequence encodes CASSLVQQALNQPQHF.